The 6 T cell receptor beta chains below were found in one sample sequenced in a study of blood T cell repertoires in COVID-19. The protocol was immunoSEQ multiplex PCR, while the TCRdb copy is restricted to in-frame clones and leaves out a portion. In the table there are about 33,000 clones, 88% of which are singletons. The source material was peripheral blood. The receptors were gathered from a human donor in a cohort sampled during active COVID-19.

The rearrangement uses TRBV7-9 and TRBJ2-7, with D possibly TRBD1 on 6 matching bases. Per the germline V gene, CDR1 is SEHNR and CDR2 is FQNEAQ (reference sequence). V dropped 0 bases and J dropped 4 bases, with 10 bases sitting between them. This CDR3 spans 14 amino acids. CDR3 amino acids: CASSLAPGQYEQYF. The CDR3 bases are TGTGCCAGCAGCTTAGCCCCTGGACAGTACGAGCAGTACTTC.

The gene calls are TRBV4-1 and TRBJ2-5; 10 bases map to TRBD2. The CDR3 is 17 amino acids. V lost 1 base and J lost 5; bases outside the gene matches: 10. Germline loops: CDR1 MGHRA, CDR2 YSYEKL. For the CDR3, the DNA is TGCGCCAGCAGCCAAGTCGGCAGCGGGGGGGCGCGGGAGACCCAGTACTTC. Amino acids: CASSQVGSGGARETQYF.

The rearrangement uses TRBV3-1 (or the pseudogene TRBV3-2) and TRBJ1-1; D unresolved. In germline, CDR1 is LGHDT, CDR2 YNNKEL (reference sequence). This CDR3 contains 15 residues. V was cut by 1 base and J by 6 bases, with 15 bases left in between. For the CDR3, the DNA is TGTGCCAGCAGCCAAGGGCCGGCTGACACTGCTGAAGCTTTCTTT. It encodes CASSQGPADTAEAFF.

This chain connects TRBV7-2 to TRBJ2-5; weak D call: TRBD1 (5 bases). Germline V gene sequence: CDR1 SGHTA, CDR2 FQGNSA. The CDR3 sequence is 16 residues long. Trimming cost V 1 base and J 3 bases, with 15 bases left between them. CDR3 sequence: CASSLGGGYREETQYF. CDR3 bases: TGTGCCAGCAGCTTAGGGGGCGGTTATAGAGAAGAGACCCAGTACTTC.

The chain combines TRBV6-6 with TRBJ2-5; 14 bases agree with TRBD2. This CDR3 has 16 residues. Germline V gene data show CDR1 as MNHNY and CDR2 as SVGAGI (reference sequence). Germline trimming cut 5 bases from V and 5 bases from J; bases unmatched to any gene: 7. The CDR3, as DNA: TGTGCCAGCAGTCCGACTAGCGGGGGGGGTTTTGAGACCCAGTACTTC. It translates to CASSPTSGGGFETQYF.

The V call is TRBV6-5, the J call TRBJ2-7, with 7 bases matching TRBD2. J lost 0 bases, V lost 5 bases, and 7 bases had no gene match. Germline V lookup: CDR1 MNHEY, CDR2 SVGAGI. This CDR3 is 15 amino acids long. DNA of the CDR3: TGTGCCAGCAGTAACCAAGCGGGGAGCTCCTACGAGCAGTACTTC. This codes for CASSNQAGSSYEQYF.